Following are 3 T cell receptor beta chains from one sample sequenced in a study of T-cell reconstitution after alpha-beta-depleted transplantation in children. Molecular barcoding with unique molecular identifiers was used for the TCRbeta library. TCRdb fed the PCR reads into MiXCR, producing one record per CDR3 protein. The sample lists roughly 400,000 distinct CDR3 sequences; around 20% were seen once. The material sequenced was PBMCs from the stem cell graft donor, taken from the stem cell graft. These receptors were taken from a human donor who donated a stem cell graft to a child with acute myeloid leukemia.

This clonotype has only one observation. The chain carries TRBV12-3 or TRBV12-4 and TRBJ2-7; a weak D match, TRBD2 (5 bases). V was shortened by 1 base and J by 2 bases, with 12 bases between the two germline ends. This CDR3 contains 15 residues. Here the CDR3 reads CASSLGSRRTYEQYF. CDR3 bases: TGTGCCAGCAGTTTAGGAAGCAGGAGGACCTACGAGCAGTACTTC.

This clonotype was recorded many times. The J gene is TRBJ2-1, the V gene TRBV12-3 or TRBV12-4; 10 bases are shared with TRBD2. The V and J ends lost 2 bases and 5 bases, in that order; junction bases with no gene match: 3. The CDR3 extends over 15 amino acids. The CDR3 here is CASSLSLAGDNEQFF. The CDR3 DNA follows: TGTGCCAGCAGTTTAAGCCTAGCGGGAGACAATGAGCAGTTCTTC.

This chain links TRBV9 with TRBJ2-1; TRBD2 matches 12 bases. V lost 2 bases to trimming and J lost 8 bases; unmatched junction nucleotides: 5. The germline V gene has CDR1 SGDLS and CDR2 YYNGEE. The CDR3 runs to 15 residues. The CDR3 region is CASSVGLAGSYEQFF. The CDR3 DNA reads as TGTGCCAGCAGCGTTGGACTAGCGGGAAGTTATGAGCAGTTCTTC.